Following are 21 T cell receptor beta chains from one sample sequenced in a study of cytomegalovirus exposure and HLA in healthy donors. 60 Vbeta and 13 Jbeta primers were used in PCR. The table came from immunoSEQ multiplex PCR; TCRdb's copy has only in-frame clones and leaves some out. Of 150,000 to 200,000 clones listed, 70% to 85% are singletons. What was sequenced was PBMCs. All receptors derive from a woman between 40 and 50 years old in good health and CMV-seronegative.

This clone was seen more than once but under ten times. This chain connects TRBV5-5 to TRBJ2-7, with D hard to call. The V end was cut by 2 bases, the J end by 5 bases, with 5 bases between. This CDR3 region has 11 residues. CDR1 is SGHKS, CDR2 YYEKEE, per germline (reference sequence). Here the CDR3 reads CASSFQDEQYF. The CDR3 region has the DNA TGTGCCAGCAGCTTCCAGGACGAGCAGTACTTC. Supplemented by reference TRBV5-5 and TRBJ2-7, the full variable domain reads DAGVTQSPTHLIKTRGQQVTLRCSPISGHKSVSWYQQVLGQGPQFIFQYYEKEERGRGNFPDRFSARQFPNYSSELNVNALLLGDSALYLCASSFQDEQYFGPGTRLTVT.

The V call is TRBV19, the J call TRBJ2-7; no definite D call. Germline assignment: CDR1 LNHDA and CDR2 SQIVND (reference sequence). This CDR3 is built from 14 residues. The V and J ends lost 1 base and 7 bases respectively, with 14 bases between them. CDR3 coding DNA: TGTGCCAGTAGTATAGGTTCGGCGGCTAGAGAGCAGTACTTC. The encoded protein is CASSIGSAAREQYF.

The genes are TRBV7-2 and TRBJ2-1, with a tentative D call TRBD2 (7 bases). V lost 5 bases and J lost 7, with 18 bases in between. This CDR3 is built from 15 residues. Germline loops: CDR1 SGHTA, CDR2 FQGNSA. The CDR3 region is CASSMAAGASNEQFF. Here the CDR3 DNA reads TGTGCCAGCAGCATGGCGGCGGGGGCCTCAAATGAGCAGTTCTTC. Supplemented by reference TRBV7-2 and TRBJ2-1, the full variable domain reads GAGVSQSPSNKVTEKGKDVELRCDPISGHTALYWYRQSLGQGLEFLIYFQGNSAPDKSGLPSDRFSAERTGGSVSTLTIQRTQQEDSAVYLCASSMAAGASNEQFFGPGTRLTVL.

The chain joins TRBV5-4 to TRBJ1-2; D unclear. The CDR3 totals 14 residues. V lost 4 bases, J lost 8 bases, and 18 bases lay in between. CDR1 SGHNT and CDR2 YYREEE come from the germline V gene (reference sequence). The CDR3 sequence is CASSPPEWAKGYTF. The CDR3 DNA follows: TGTGCCAGCAGCCCCCCTGAGTGGGCCAAGGGCTACACCTTC.

Concerning this clone itself: The conserved phenylalanine or tryptophan normally closing the CDR3 is absent here, so this likely arose from a read error. V gene TRBV18 combines with J gene TRBJ1-1; weak D call: TRBD1 (5 bases). Germline CDR1 KGHSH, CDR2 LQKENI. V lost 2 bases and J 1 base, leaving 11 bases between the germline ends. This CDR3 is 15 amino acids long. CDR3 DNA sequence: TGTGCCAGCTCACCAGACCCTGGGGGGAACACTGAAGCTTTCGTT. It yields the protein CASSPDPGGNTEAFV.

The chain joins TRBV5-1 to TRBJ2-7; 14 bases align to TRBD2. With 5 bases clipped from V and 1 base from J, the junction kept 17 bases outside the gene matches. CDR3 length equals 20 residues. Looked up from germline, CDR1 is SGHRS and CDR2 is YFSETQ. DNA of the CDR3: TGCGCCAGCAGTCCGCTCTTCACCGGGACTAGCGGGGGCCTATCCTACGAGCAGTACTTC. Amino acids: CASSPLFTGTSGGLSYEQYF.

This chain connects TRBV15 to TRBJ2-3, with 8 bases matching TRBD1. The CDR3 is 16 residues long. The ends lost 3 bases at V and 5 bases at J; junction bases unmatched: 10. Per the germline V gene, CDR1 is LNHNV and CDR2 is YYDKDF (reference sequence). The CDR3 nucleotides are TGTGCCACCAGCAGTTCGAGGACAGGGCTTCAAGATACGCAGTATTTT. This encodes CATSSSRTGLQDTQYF.

The genes are TRBV4-3 and TRBJ1-3, with a possible D match to TRBD1 (5 bases). Germline lookup yields CDR1 LGHNA and CDR2 YSLEER. There are 15 residues in the CDR3. The V and J ends lost 2 bases and 2 bases respectively, with 10 bases between them. The CDR3 region is CASSQWRQTGNTIYF. As DNA, the CDR3 is TGCGCCAGCAGCCAATGGCGACAGACTGGAAACACCATATATTTT.

This clone was observed once. The J gene is TRBJ2-7, the V gene TRBV5-1; 8 bases are shared with TRBD1. Germline CDR1 and CDR2: SGHRS and YFSETQ. Germline trimming cut 4 bases from V and 0 bases from J; bases unmatched to any gene: 3. The CDR3 is made up of 14 amino acids. The CDR3 here is CASSHRGTSYEQYF. DNA of the CDR3: TGCGCCAGCAGCCACAGGGGGACCTCCTACGAGCAGTACTTC.

This clone showed up just once. The chain joins TRBV18 to TRBJ1-6; 9 bases are shared with TRBD1. V dropped 5 bases and J dropped 8; count of bases not matched to a gene: 4. Germline assignment: CDR1 KGHSH and CDR2 LQKENI. The CDR3 has 14 amino acids. CDR3 bases: TGTGCCAGCTCATTGGGGACAGGGTATTCACCCCTCCACTTT. This encodes CASSLGTGYSPLHF.

Comment on this clone: The same CDR3 is also encoded by other DNA sequences in this sample. The V and J genes are TRBV5-1 and TRBJ1-2; a possible D gene is TRBD1 (5 bases). The CDR3 is 13 residues long. Germline V lookup: CDR1 SGHRS, CDR2 YFSETQ. V lost 3 bases, J lost 4 bases, and 10 bases lay in between. CDR3 sequence: CASSSDSLYGYTF. The CDR3 DNA reads as TGCGCCAGCAGCTCCGACAGTCTCTATGGCTACACCTTC.

In this sample, this clone is medium-sized. The chain uses TRBV6-5 and TRBJ2-7, with 9 nucleotides matching TRBD2. There are 15 residues in the CDR3. The germline CDR1 and CDR2 sequences are MNHEY and SVGAGI. V lost 2 bases to trimming and J lost 1 base; unmatched junction nucleotides: 3. The CDR3 loop is CASSYGAGGSYEQYF. The CDR3 bases are TGTGCCAGCAGTTACGGCGCGGGAGGGTCCTACGAGCAGTACTTC.

Only a few counts were recorded for this clone. The rearrangement joins TRBV6-6 to TRBJ2-7; 11 bases fit TRBD2. The CDR3 length is 15 residues. Losses at the gene ends were 7 bases for V and 2 bases for J; bases not matched to a gene: 7. Germline-derived CDR1 and CDR2 are MNHNY and SVGAGI (reference sequence). This CDR3 is CASIPIAGGPYEQYF. As DNA, the CDR3 is TGTGCCAGCATCCCCATAGCGGGAGGGCCCTACGAGCAGTACTTC.

The chain is built from TRBV11-2 and TRBJ1-6, with 9 bases that match TRBD1. This CDR3 contains 16 residues. Germline lookup yields CDR1 SGHAT and CDR2 FQNNGV. Unmatched junction bases numbered 6, after V lost 5 bases and J lost 4 bases. The CDR3 DNA reads TGTGCCAGCAGCCCGCGGACAGGGGTATATAATTCACCCCTCCACTTT. This encodes CASSPRTGVYNSPLHF.

CDR3 coding DNA: TGTGCCAGCCTAGCGGGACCACCCTACGAGCAGTACTTC. Its translation is CASLAGPPYEQYF. The rearrangement links TRBV6-1 to TRBJ2-7; 9 bases align to TRBD2. Germline CDR1 is MNHNS and CDR2 is SASEGT. This CDR3 contains 13 residues. V trimming: 8 bases; J trimming: 2 bases; junction bases outside the gene matches: 4.

J is TRBJ2-7 and V is TRBV27, with D perhaps matching TRBD2 (5 bases). Germline loops: CDR1 MNHEY, CDR2 SMNVEV (reference sequence). The CDR3 length is 18 residues. V dropped 0 bases and J dropped 0 bases, with 18 bases sitting between them. The CDR3 loop reads CASSLSRAAQFLSYEQYF. The CDR3 region has the DNA TGTGCCAGCAGTTTATCGAGGGCAGCCCAGTTCCTCTCCTACGAGCAGTACTTC.

The rearrangement uses TRBV13 and TRBJ2-1; TRBD2 might be the D (5 bases). V shed 2 bases and J shed 8 bases, with 7 bases lying between them. The CDR3 has 12 amino acids. From germline, CDR1 is PRHDT and CDR2 FYEKMQ (reference sequence). The CDR3 here is CASSLRGHEQFF. The CDR3 DNA reads TGTGCCAGCAGCTTAAGAGGGCATGAGCAGTTCTTC.

V gene TRBV30 combines with J gene TRBJ2-1; D is uncertain. CDR1 and CDR2 from the germline V gene are GTSNPN and SVGIG (reference sequence). Trimming left V 3 bases short and J 7 bases short, with 7 bases between. CDR3 length: 11 amino acids. This chain's CDR3 is CAWRQQNEQFF. In DNA form, the CDR3 reads TGTGCCTGGAGGCAACAGAATGAGCAGTTCTTC.

The genes are TRBV30 and TRBJ1-2; 7 nucleotides match TRBD1. Germline V gives CDR1 GTSNPN, CDR2 SVGIG (reference sequence). The CDR3 consists of 12 residues. Unmatched junction bases numbered 8, after V lost 8 bases and J lost 5 bases. CDR3 protein: CARGQNQYGYTF. The CDR3 DNA reads TGTGCCCGGGGACAGAACCAATATGGCTACACCTTC.

The chain is built from TRBV10-3 and TRBJ2-7; no clear D. This CDR3 contains 14 residues. Germline lookup yields CDR1 ENHRY and CDR2 SYGVKD. V dropped 0 bases and J dropped 6 bases, with 12 bases sitting between them. The CDR3 is CAISESITVCEQYF. CDR3 nucleotides: TGTGCCATCAGTGAGTCGATTACTGTTTGCGAGCAGTACTTC.

The chain links TRBV7-9 to TRBJ2-3; 7 positions agree with TRBD1. Germline V gene sequence: CDR1 SEHNR, CDR2 FQNEAQ (reference sequence). This CDR3 contains 17 residues. The junction had 12 bases not matched to a gene; V was cut back by 1 base and J by 5 bases. CDR3 residues: CASSLGDSSPWIDTQYF. The CDR3 coding sequence is TGTGCCAGCAGCTTAGGGGACAGCTCCCCATGGATAGATACGCAGTATTTT.